The 28 T cell receptor beta chains below were found in one sample sequenced in a study of T-cell reconstitution after alpha-beta-depleted transplantation in children. TCRbeta library construction was performed incorporating unique molecular identifiers. From the PCR reads, TCRdb called clonotypes with MiXCR, one entry per CDR3 protein. The data show around 94,000 distinct CDR3 sequences, with about 6.8% seen just once and less than 20% held by the top ten. Sequencing used PBMCs, obtained before TCRalphabeta/CD19-depleted stem cell transplant. The origin of the receptors is a boy younger than 10 with acute lymphoblastic leukemia, due to receive a stem cell transplant.

The table lists this clonotype with many counts. J is TRBJ2-7 and V is TRBV6-5, with unresolved D. V gave up 0 bases and J gave up 6 bases, with 12 bases separating them. The germline gives CDR1 MNHEY, CDR2 SVGAGI. The CDR3 is 14 amino acids. The CDR3 loop reads CASSYSTAQPEQYF. CDR3 nucleotide sequence: TGTGCCAGCAGTTACTCGACGGCACAGCCCGAGCAGTACTTC.

CDR3 sequence reads: CAISGGGASTDTQYF. The CDR3, as DNA: TGTGCCATCTCTGGGGGGGGAGCTAGCACAGATACGCAGTATTTT. The rearrangement links TRBV7-6 to TRBJ2-3; TRBD2 matches 7 bases. This CDR3 is built from 15 residues. Per the germline V gene, CDR1 is SGHVS and CDR2 is FNYEAQ. J gave up 0 bases and V 10 bases, and 10 bases lay outside the gene matches.

In this sample, this clonotype turned up many times. The V gene is TRBV13, the J gene TRBJ1-6, with D uncertain. Trimming removed 5 bases at V and 2 bases at J, with 16 bases between. Germline CDR1 and CDR2: PRHDT and FYEKMQ (reference sequence). The CDR3 extends over 17 amino acids. The chain's CDR3 is CASSTRGSGPYNSPLHF. Here the CDR3 DNA reads TGTGCCAGCAGCACTAGAGGCAGTGGACCCTATAATTCACCCCTCCACTTT.

About this clonotype: A much larger clone sits a single nucleotide away, making a read error possible. Because the CDR3's place on the DNA is in doubt, the DNA is left out and the CDR3 is given as listed by TCRdb. The chain links TRBV3-2 to TRBJ2-1; the table calls TRBD1, which could not be checked here. TRBV3-2 represents a pseudogene. From its first to its last residue, the CDR3 has 19 amino acids. CDR3 residues: CASTQDLWGGGSSYNEQFF.

This clonotype was found many times. V is TRBV4-1 and J is TRBJ2-7; 7 positions agree with TRBD1. Looked up from germline, CDR1 is MGHRA and CDR2 is YSYEKL. This CDR3 spans 14 amino acids. V shed 2 bases, J shed 6 bases, and the junction held 7 bases outside the gene matches. The CDR3 protein is CASSQHDRVVEQYF. The CDR3 DNA sequence: TGCGCCAGCAGCCAACACGACAGGGTTGTCGAGCAGTACTTC.

The chain recombines TRBV15 with TRBJ1-4; D gene uncertain. V was clipped by 4 bases and J by 5 bases, with 5 bases between them. This CDR3 is 12 amino acids long. In germline, CDR1 is LNHNV, CDR2 YYDKDF (reference sequence). CDR3 loop: CATSIANEKLFF. The CDR3 nucleotides read TGTGCCACCAGCATCGCGAATGAAAAACTGTTTTTT.

This clonotype has a handful of counts. This chain links TRBV9 with TRBJ1-2, with a tentative D call TRBD1 (6 bases). CDR1 and CDR2 from the germline V gene are SGDLS and YYNGEE. V was trimmed by 4 bases and J by 5 bases, leaving 12 bases between them. This CDR3 region has 13 residues. CDR3 in amino acids: CASSLTRGYGYTF. The CDR3 coding sequence is TGTGCCAGCAGCCTAACTAGGGGGTATGGCTACACCTTC. The full variable domain, in which reference TRBV9 and TRBJ1-2 provide the parts outside the CDR3, is DSGVTQTPKHLITATGQRVTLRCSPRSGDLSVYWYQQSLDQGLQFLIQYYNGEERAKGNILERFSAQQFPDLHSELNLSSLELGDSALYFCASSLTRGYGYTFGSGTRLTVV.

This clonotype was counted at least ten times. This chain connects TRBV28 to TRBJ2-7, with D possibly matching TRBD2 (6 bases). Trimming shortened V by 7 bases and J by 0 bases, and 19 bases separated the two germline ends. CDR1 and CDR2 (germline): MDHEN, SYDVKM. The CDR3 is 16 amino acids. This CDR3 is CASTAWAGSLSYEQYF. DNA for the CDR3: TGTGCCAGCACCGCCTGGGCGGGGTCCCTCTCCTACGAGCAGTACTTC.

The chain carries TRBV28 and TRBJ2-7; 12 nucleotides agree with TRBD1. Germline values: CDR1 MDHEN, CDR2 SYDVKM. This CDR3 has 15 residues. The trim removed 7 bases at V and 4 bases at J, leaving 8 bases unmatched. The CDR3 reads CASTFGGQGAYEQYF. CDR3 coding DNA: TGTGCCAGCACCTTCGGGGGACAGGGGGCGTACGAGCAGTACTTC.

This clonotype was seen only a few times. This chain connects TRBV9 to TRBJ2-7; possibly TRBD1 for D (6 bases). This CDR3 contains 14 residues. Per the germline V gene, CDR1 is SGDLS and CDR2 is YYNGEE. The V end lost 1 base, the J end lost 2 bases, and 10 bases lay between the germline ends. CDR3 DNA sequence: TGTGCCAGCAGCGTATTGGACAGAACCTACGAGCAGTACTTC. It translates to CASSVLDRTYEQYF.

This clonotype was detected many times. The rearrangement links TRBV5-1 to TRBJ1-4, with D tentatively TRBD1 (5 bases). The CDR3 sequence is 12 residues long. CDR1 and CDR2 (germline): SGHRS, YFSETQ. The germline V and J ends were trimmed by 4 bases and 5 bases, with 6 bases remaining between them. Here the CDR3 reads CASSRDNEKLFF. The CDR3 bases are TGCGCCAGCAGCCGGGACAATGAAAAACTGTTTTTT.

Many counts were recorded for this clonotype. The CDR3 protein is CASSFFSGAQGRNEQYF. CDR3 nucleotides: TGTGCCAGCAGTTTTTTTTCGGGAGCCCAGGGGAGGAACGAGCAGTACTTC. The chain couples TRBV28 to TRBJ2-7; D is tentatively TRBD1 or TRBD2 (6 bases each). Germline V gene lookup returns CDR1 MDHEN and CDR2 SYDVKM. The CDR3 spans 17 residues. Trimming stripped 3 bases from V and 5 bases from J, with 23 bases between.

This clonotype showed up many times. The genes are TRBV20-1 and TRBJ2-3; D may correspond to TRBD1 or TRBD2 (5 bases each). This CDR3 has 11 residues. The germline V gene encodes CDR1 DFQATT and CDR2 SNEGSKA (reference sequence). CDR3 amino acids: CSGAFGDTQYF. The CDR3 DNA reads as TGCTCCGGGGCATTCGGGGATACGCAGTATTTT.

This clonotype has just a few counts. The chain carries TRBV6-1 and TRBJ1-1, with a weak D call TRBD1 (6 bases). The V and J ends lost 6 bases and 0 bases respectively, with 14 bases between them. CDR3 length: 15 amino acids. CDR1 and CDR2 (germline): MNHNS, SASEGT. CDR3 loop: CASSPLEGVNTEAFF. CDR3 nucleotide sequence: TGTGCCAGCAGCCCACTGGAGGGGGTGAACACTGAAGCTTTCTTT.

The chain has TRBV12-3 or TRBV12-4 and TRBJ1-2, with D uncertain. CDR3 length: 13 amino acids. V lost 3 bases to trimming and J lost 2 bases, with 7 bases between them. CDR3: CASSLGRNYGYTF. DNA for the CDR3: TGTGCCAGCAGTTTGGGCAGAAACTATGGCTACACCTTC.

V usage is TRBV23-1 and J usage is TRBJ2-7; D unclear. TRBV23-1 is classed as an ORF, of uncertain function. CDR3 length equals 15 residues. V shed 5 bases and J shed 2 bases, with 16 bases lying between them. The CDR3 DNA reads as TGCGCCAGCAGTAGAATAAGGCAGCTTGCCTACGAGCAGTACTTC. This translates into CASSRIRQLAYEQYF.

The V gene is TRBV29-1, the J gene TRBJ1-2; TRBD1 might be the D (5 bases). This CDR3 has 12 amino acids. Trimming pared 7 bases from V and 3 bases from J, leaving 12 bases between. Germline V gene data show CDR1 as SQVTM and CDR2 as ANQGSEA. In nucleotides, the CDR3 is TGCAGCGCCAAGGCGGGGGACTATGGCTACACCTTC. Translated: CSAKAGDYGYTF.

This clonotype occurred many times. The chain has TRBV6-1 and TRBJ1-5; D perhaps matches TRBD1 (6 bases). The CDR3 has 15 residues. Per germline, CDR1 MNHNS and CDR2 SASEGT. V was pared by 3 bases and J by 4 bases, with 13 bases between. The CDR3 coding sequence is TGTGCCAGCAGTGATTGGGGGCGGGCAAATCAGCCCCAGCATTTT. Amino acids: CASSDWGRANQPQHF.

This clonotype showed up many times. The chain couples TRBV5-6 to TRBJ2-3; 14 nucleotides agree with TRBD2. The CDR3 runs 17 residues. Germline V lookup: CDR1 SGHDT, CDR2 YYEEEE. The trim removed 3 bases at V and 5 bases at J, leaving 8 bases unmatched. CDR3 coding DNA: TGTGCCAGCAGCTCGCCGACTAGCGGGGGGGCTCGAGATACGCAGTATTTT. Its translation: CASSSPTSGGARDTQYF.

The rearrangement links TRBV20-1 to TRBJ1-2; D remains ambiguous. The germline gives CDR1 DFQATT, CDR2 SNEGSKA (reference sequence). CDR3 length: 12 amino acids. V lost 6 bases to trimming and J lost 8 bases, with 16 bases between them. The CDR3 reads CSARRGTDGYTF. CDR3 nucleotides: TGCAGTGCCAGACGGGGAACGGACGGCTACACCTTC.

This clonotype came up many times. The chain's CDR3 is CATSEGRQGLGTDTQYF. The CDR3 DNA reads as TGTGCCACCAGTGAAGGTAGACAGGGTCTTGGCACAGATACGCAGTATTTT. V is TRBV24-1 and J is TRBJ2-3, with 7 nucleotides matching TRBD1. J lost 1 base, V lost 4 bases, and 10 bases had no gene match. Germline V gene data show CDR1 as KGHDR and CDR2 as SFDVKD. The CDR3 runs 17 residues.

This clonotype has a count of ten or more. DNA for the CDR3: TGTGCCAGCAGGTCTCCTCAGGAGACCCAGTACTTC. Encoded protein: CASRSPQETQYF. This chain connects TRBV2 to TRBJ2-5; D gene ambiguous. Germline V gives CDR1 SNHLY, CDR2 FYNNEI. Between the trimmed V and J ends, which lost 6 bases and 5 bases, there was a span of 10 bases. CDR3 length: 12 amino acids.

This clonotype was picked up many times. V and J are TRBV5-5 and TRBJ2-3; no clear D gene. The CDR3 consists of 16 residues. Trimming removed 2 bases from V and 0 bases from J, with 13 bases in between. Looked up from germline, CDR1 is SGHKS and CDR2 is YYEKEE (reference sequence). CDR3 protein: CASSFLSRLSTDTQYF. The CDR3 DNA is TGTGCCAGCAGCTTTCTCTCTAGACTTAGCACAGATACGCAGTATTTT.

This chain uses TRBV2 with TRBJ2-3; possibly TRBD2 for D (5 bases). V lost 0 bases and J lost 4, with 8 bases in between. Germline values: CDR1 SNHLY, CDR2 FYNNEI. The CDR3 has 14 residues. Here the CDR3 DNA reads TGTGCCAGCAGTGAAGCGCGGGTCGCAGATACGCAGTATTTT. Its translation is CASSEARVADTQYF. The full variable domain, completed using reference TRBV2 and TRBJ2-3, is EPEVTQTPSHQVTQMGQEVILRCVPISNHLYFYWYRQILGQKVEFLVSFYNNEISEKSEIFDDQFSVERPDGSNFTLKIRSTKLEDSAMYFCASSEARVADTQYFGPGTRLTVL.

This clonotype was seen a few times. V and J are TRBV5-1 and TRBJ2-2, with TRBD1 matching over 8 bases. This CDR3 spans 16 amino acids. V trimming: 0 bases; J trimming: 5 bases; junction bases outside the gene matches: 6. The germline gives CDR1 SGHRS, CDR2 YFSETQ. In nucleotides, the CDR3 is TGCGCCAGCAGCTTGGGGACAGGGAGTTATACCGGGGAGCTGTTTTTT. Its translation: CASSLGTGSYTGELFF.

The chain is built from TRBV7-7 and TRBJ2-1; maybe TRBD1 (6 bases). The CDR3 contains 14 residues. V was trimmed by 3 bases and J by 8 bases, leaving 14 bases between them. Germline values: CDR1 SSHAT, CDR2 FNYEAQ (reference sequence). This chain's CDR3 is CASSLGATYYEQFF. The DNA of the CDR3 is TGTGCCAGCAGCTTGGGGGCCACTTACTATGAGCAGTTCTTC.

This clonotype was counted a few times. The chain links TRBV10-3 to TRBJ1-6; D is uncertain. CDR3 size: 14 residues. CDR1 and CDR2 (germline): ENHRY, SYGVKD. V was cut by 2 bases and J by 10 bases, with 12 bases left in between. The CDR3: CAISEDLPPSPLHF. CDR3 sequence (DNA): TGTGCCATCAGTGAGGATCTGCCGCCGTCACCCCTCCACTTT.

Only a few counts were recorded for this clonotype. The rearrangement links TRBV11-2 to TRBJ2-2; perhaps D is TRBD1 or TRBD2 (7 bases each). The V end was cut by 6 bases, the J end by 5 bases, with 25 bases between. Germline V gene data show CDR1 as SGHAT and CDR2 as FQNNGV. CDR3 length equals 18 residues. The CDR3 sequence: CASSPQGGGYSGTGELFF. The CDR3 DNA reads as TGTGCCAGCAGTCCCCAGGGAGGGGGCTACTCGGGTACCGGGGAGCTGTTTTTT.